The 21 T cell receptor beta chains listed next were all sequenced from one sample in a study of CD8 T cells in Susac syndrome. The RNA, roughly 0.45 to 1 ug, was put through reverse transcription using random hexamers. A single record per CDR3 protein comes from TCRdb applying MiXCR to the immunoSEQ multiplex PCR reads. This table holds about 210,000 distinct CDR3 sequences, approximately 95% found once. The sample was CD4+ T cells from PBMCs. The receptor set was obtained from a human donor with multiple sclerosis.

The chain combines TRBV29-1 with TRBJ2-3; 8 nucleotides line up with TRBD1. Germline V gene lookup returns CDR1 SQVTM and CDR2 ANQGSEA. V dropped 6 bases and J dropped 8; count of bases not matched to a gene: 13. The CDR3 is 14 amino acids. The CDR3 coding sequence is TGCAGCGTAGTAGGACAGGGAGGTCTAGGTACGCAGTATTTT. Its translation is CSVVGQGGLGTQYF.

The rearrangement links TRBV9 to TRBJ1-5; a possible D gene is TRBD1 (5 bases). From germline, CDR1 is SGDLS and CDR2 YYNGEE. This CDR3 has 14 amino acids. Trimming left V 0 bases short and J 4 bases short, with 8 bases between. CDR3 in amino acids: CASSVDGGNQPQHF. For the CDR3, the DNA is TGTGCCAGCAGCGTAGATGGGGGGAATCAGCCCCAGCATTTT. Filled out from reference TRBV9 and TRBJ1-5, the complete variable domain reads DSGVTQTPKHLITATGQRVTLRCSPRSGDLSVYWYQQSLDQGLQFLIQYYNGEERAKGNILERFSAQQFPDLHSELNLSSLELGDSALYFCASSVDGGNQPQHFGDGTRLSIL.

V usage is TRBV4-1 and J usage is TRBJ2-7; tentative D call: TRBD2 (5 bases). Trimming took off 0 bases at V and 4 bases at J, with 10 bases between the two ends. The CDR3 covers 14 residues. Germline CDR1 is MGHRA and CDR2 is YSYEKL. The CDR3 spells CASSQDTGGYEQYV. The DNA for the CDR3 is TGCGCCAGCAGCCAAGATACCGGCGGGTACGAGCAGTACGTC.

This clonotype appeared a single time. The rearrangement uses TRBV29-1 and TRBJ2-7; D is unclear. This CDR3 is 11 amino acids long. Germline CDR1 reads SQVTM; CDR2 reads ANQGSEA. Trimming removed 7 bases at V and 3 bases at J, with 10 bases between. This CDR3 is CSAEQNYEQYV. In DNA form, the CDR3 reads TGCAGCGCTGAGCAGAACTACGAGCAGTACGTC.

The CDR3 here is CASRAGPLGTQYF. In DNA form, the CDR3 reads TGTGCCAGCCGGGCAGGGCCTCTAGGAACGCAGTATTTT. The rearrangement uses TRBV6-5 and TRBJ2-3; possible D gene TRBD1, 5 bases. This CDR3 is 13 amino acids long. Germline CDR1 and CDR2: MNHEY and SVGAGI. Trimming took 8 bases from V and 9 from J, leaving 18 bases between them.

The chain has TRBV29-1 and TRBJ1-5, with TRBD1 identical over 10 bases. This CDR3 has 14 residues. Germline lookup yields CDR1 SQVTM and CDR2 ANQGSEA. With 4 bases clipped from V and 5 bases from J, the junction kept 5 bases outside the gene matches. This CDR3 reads CSVATGTGDQPQHF. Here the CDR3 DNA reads TGCAGCGTTGCGACTGGGACAGGGGATCAGCCCCAGCATTTT.

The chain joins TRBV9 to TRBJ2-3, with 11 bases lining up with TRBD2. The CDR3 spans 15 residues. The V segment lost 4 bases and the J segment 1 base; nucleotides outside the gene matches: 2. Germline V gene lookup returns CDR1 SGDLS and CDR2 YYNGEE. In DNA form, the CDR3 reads TGTGCCAGCAGCCGGACTAGCGGGCGCACAGATACGCAGTATTTT. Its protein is CASSRTSGRTDTQYF.

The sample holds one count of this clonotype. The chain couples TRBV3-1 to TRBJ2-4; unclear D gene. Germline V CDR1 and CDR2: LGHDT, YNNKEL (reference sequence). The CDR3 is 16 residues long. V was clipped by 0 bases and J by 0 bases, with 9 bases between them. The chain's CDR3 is CASSQDLTLAKNIQYF. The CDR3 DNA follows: TGTGCCAGCAGCCAAGATCTCACCCTAGCCAAAAACATTCAGTACTTC.

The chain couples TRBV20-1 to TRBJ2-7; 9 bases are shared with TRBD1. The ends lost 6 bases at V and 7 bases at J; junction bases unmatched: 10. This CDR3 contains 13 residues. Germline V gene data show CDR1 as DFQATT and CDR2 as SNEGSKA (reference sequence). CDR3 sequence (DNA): TGCAGTGCCGAAACCGGGACAGGGATGGAGCAGTACGTC. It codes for CSAETGTGMEQYV.

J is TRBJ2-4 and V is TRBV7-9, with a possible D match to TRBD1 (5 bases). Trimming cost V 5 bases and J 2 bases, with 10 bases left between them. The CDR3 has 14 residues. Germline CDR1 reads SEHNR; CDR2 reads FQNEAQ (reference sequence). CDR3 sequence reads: CASSPDSTKNIQYF. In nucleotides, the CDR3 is TGTGCCAGCAGCCCAGACAGTACCAAAAACATTCAGTACTTC. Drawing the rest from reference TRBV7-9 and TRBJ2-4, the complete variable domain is DTGVSQNPRHKITKRGQNVTFRCDPISEHNRLYWYRQTLGQGPEFLTYFQNEAQLEKSRLLSDRFSAERPKGSFSTLEIQRTEQGDSAMYLCASSPDSTKNIQYFGAGTRLSVL.

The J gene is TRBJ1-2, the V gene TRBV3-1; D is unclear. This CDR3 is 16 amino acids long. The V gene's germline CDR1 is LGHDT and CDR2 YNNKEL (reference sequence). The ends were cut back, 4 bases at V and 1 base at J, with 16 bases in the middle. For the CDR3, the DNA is TGTGCCAGCAGCCCAGCTACCAGAGAAGATAACTATGGCTACACCTTC. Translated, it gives CASSPATREDNYGYTF.

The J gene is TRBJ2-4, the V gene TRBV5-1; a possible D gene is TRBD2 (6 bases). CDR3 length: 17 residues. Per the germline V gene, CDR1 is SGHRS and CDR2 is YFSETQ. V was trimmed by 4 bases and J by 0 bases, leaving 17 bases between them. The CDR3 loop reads CASSPGTAGLAKNIQYF. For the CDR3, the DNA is TGCGCCAGCAGCCCGGGGACCGCGGGACTAGCCAAAAACATTCAGTACTTC.

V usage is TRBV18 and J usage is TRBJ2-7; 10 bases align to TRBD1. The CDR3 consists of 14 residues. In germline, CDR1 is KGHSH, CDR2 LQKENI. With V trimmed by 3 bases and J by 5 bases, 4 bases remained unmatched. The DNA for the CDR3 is TGTGCCAGCTCACCGAGACAGGGGGCCGACGAGCAGTACTTC. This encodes CASSPRQGADEQYF. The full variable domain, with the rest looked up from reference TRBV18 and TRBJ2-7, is NAGVMQNPRHLVRRRGQEARLRCSPMKGHSHVYWYRQLPEEGLKFMVYLQKENIIDESGMPKERFSAEFPKEGPSILRIQQVVRGDSAAYFCASSPRQGADEQYFGPGTRLTVT.

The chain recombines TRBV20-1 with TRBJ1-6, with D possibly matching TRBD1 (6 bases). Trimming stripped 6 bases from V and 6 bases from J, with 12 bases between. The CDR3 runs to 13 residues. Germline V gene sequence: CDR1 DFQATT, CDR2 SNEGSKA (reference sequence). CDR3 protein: CSARIGGNSPLHF. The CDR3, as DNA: TGCAGTGCCCGAATAGGGGGTAATTCACCCCTCCACTTT.

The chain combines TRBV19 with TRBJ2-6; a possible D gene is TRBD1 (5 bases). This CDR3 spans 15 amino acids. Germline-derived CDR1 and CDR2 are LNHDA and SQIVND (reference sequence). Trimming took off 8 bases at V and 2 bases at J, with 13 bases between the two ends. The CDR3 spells CASGSGAAGANVLTF. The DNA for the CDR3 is TGTGCCAGTGGTAGTGGGGCGGCTGGGGCCAACGTCCTGACTTTC.

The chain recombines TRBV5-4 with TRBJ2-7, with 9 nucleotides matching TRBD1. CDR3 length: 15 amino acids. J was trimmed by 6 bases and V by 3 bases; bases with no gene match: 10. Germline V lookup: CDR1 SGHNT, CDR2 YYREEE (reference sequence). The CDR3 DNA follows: TGTGCCAGCAGCTCCCGGGACAGGGCGAGGTCCGAGCAGTACTTC. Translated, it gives CASSSRDRARSEQYF.

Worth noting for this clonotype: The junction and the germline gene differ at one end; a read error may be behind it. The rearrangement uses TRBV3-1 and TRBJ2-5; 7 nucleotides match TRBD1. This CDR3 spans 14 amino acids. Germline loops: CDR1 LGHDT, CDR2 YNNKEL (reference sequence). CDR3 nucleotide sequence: TGTGCCAGCAGCCAAGATCCCCAACCGGGACAGACGGACTTC. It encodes CASSQDPQPGQTDF.

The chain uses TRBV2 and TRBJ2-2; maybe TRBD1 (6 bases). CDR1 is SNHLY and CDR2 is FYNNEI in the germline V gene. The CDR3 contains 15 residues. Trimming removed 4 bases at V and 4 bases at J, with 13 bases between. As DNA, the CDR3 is TGTGCCAGCAGTGGTGCAGGGGCGGGCACCGGGGAGCTGTTTTTT. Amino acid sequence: CASSGAGAGTGELFF.

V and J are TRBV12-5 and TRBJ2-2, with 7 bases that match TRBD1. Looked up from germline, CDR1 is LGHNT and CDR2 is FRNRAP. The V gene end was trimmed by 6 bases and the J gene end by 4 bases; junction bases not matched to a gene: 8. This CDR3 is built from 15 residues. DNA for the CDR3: TGTGCTAGTGGCCCACTCGGGACAGTCACCGGGGAGCTGTTTTTT. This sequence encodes CASGPLGTVTGELFF. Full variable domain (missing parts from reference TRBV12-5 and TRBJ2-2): DARVTQTPRHKVTEMGQEVTMRCQPILGHNTVFWYRQTMMQGLELLAYFRNRAPLDDSGMPKDRFSAEMPDATLATLKIQPSEPRDSAVYFCASGPLGTVTGELFFGEGSRLTVL.

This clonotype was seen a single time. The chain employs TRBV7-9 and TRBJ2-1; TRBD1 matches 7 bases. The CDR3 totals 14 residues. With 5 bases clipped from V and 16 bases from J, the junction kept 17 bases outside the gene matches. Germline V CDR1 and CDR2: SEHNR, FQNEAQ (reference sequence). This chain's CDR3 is CASSPRQGASEGFF. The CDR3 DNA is TGTGCCAGCAGCCCCCGACAGGGAGCGAGCGAAGGATTCTTC.

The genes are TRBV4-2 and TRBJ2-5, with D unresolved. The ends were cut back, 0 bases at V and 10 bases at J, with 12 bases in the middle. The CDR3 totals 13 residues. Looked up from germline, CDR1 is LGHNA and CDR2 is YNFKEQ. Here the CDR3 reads CASSQEFLDNQYF. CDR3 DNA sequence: TGTGCCAGCAGCCAAGAGTTTCTCGATAACCAGTACTTC.